The clone carrying this T cell receptor beta chain was recorded only once. The antigen is unknown. Assay used: immunoSEQ multiplex PCR; TCRdb lists only in-frame clones, some missing. The sample lists around 250,000 clones; about three quarters were seen once. The data originate from a study of cytotoxic CD8 clonotypes in ibrutinib-treated CLL. Study-level results: Timing of sampling differed between sustained-remission and progressing patients. Baseline levels of clonality went above those of age-matched healthy donors and moved with circulating CD8+ T-cell counts.

Germline CDR1 reads SEHNR; CDR2 reads FQNEAQ (reference sequence). The ends were cut back, 10 bases at V and 5 bases at J, with 17 bases in the middle. This CDR3 is 13 amino acids long. The clonotype was recovered from a human donor with chronic lymphocytic leukemia. Specimen: PBMCs, collected after 24 months of ibrutinib treatment. The chain has TRBV7-9 and TRBJ1-1, with D hard to call. In DNA form, the CDR3 reads TGTGCCACCGAAAGTGTCGGTTGGACTGAAGCTTTCTTT. Protein sequence: CATESVGWTEAFF.